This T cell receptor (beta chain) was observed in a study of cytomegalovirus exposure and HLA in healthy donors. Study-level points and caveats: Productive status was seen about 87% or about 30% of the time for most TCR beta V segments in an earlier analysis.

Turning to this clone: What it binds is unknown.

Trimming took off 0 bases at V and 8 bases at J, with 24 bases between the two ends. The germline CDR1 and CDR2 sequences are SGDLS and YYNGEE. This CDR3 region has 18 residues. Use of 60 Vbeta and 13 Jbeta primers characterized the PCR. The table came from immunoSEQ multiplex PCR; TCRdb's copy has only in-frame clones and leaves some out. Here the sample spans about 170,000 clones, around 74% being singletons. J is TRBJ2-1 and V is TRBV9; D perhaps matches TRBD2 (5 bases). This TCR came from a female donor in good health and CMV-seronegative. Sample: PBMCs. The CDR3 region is CASSVAEGSSFLGHEQFF. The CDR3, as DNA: TGTGCCAGCAGCGTAGCTGAGGGCAGTTCCTTTTTAGGCCATGAGCAGTTCTTC. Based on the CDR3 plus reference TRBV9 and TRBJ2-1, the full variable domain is DSGVTQTPKHLITATGQRVTLRCSPRSGDLSVYWYQQSLDQGLQFLIQYYNGEERAKGNILERFSAQQFPDLHSELNLSSLELGDSALYFCASSVAEGSSFLGHEQFFGPGTRLTVL.